These 16 T cell receptor beta chains were sequenced from one sample in a study of ipilimumab plus nivolumab after autologous stem cell transplantation. Method: immunoSEQ multiplex PCR; TCRdb's copy keeps in-frame clones and lacks some. Here the sample spans some 45,000 clones, roughly 90% being singletons. Source: PBMCs, taken in a trial of ipilimumab plus nivolumab as post-transplant consolidation. These receptors originate from a male donor with multiple myeloma.

This chain connects TRBV7-2 to TRBJ2-5, with TRBD1 as a possible D gene (6 bases). The germline V and J ends were trimmed by 1 base and 5 bases, with 17 bases remaining between them. The CDR3 is 16 amino acids. Germline loops: CDR1 SGHTA, CDR2 FQGNSA. The CDR3, as DNA: TGTGCCAGCAGCTTAGTTGGGCAGGGGATGGGTGAGACCCAGTACTTC. Amino acid sequence: CASSLVGQGMGETQYF.

The V and J genes are TRBV6-5 and TRBJ1-2; TRBD1 aligns across 8 bases. Unmatched junction bases numbered 0, after V lost 0 bases and J lost 3 bases. The CDR3 is 14 amino acids. Per the germline V gene, CDR1 is MNHEY and CDR2 is SVGAGI. The CDR3 is CASSYSTGDYGYTF. The CDR3 DNA reads TGTGCCAGCAGTTACTCGACAGGGGACTATGGCTACACCTTC.

The V and J genes are TRBV7-3 and TRBJ1-1, with D possibly TRBD1 on 5 matching bases. CDR3 length: 11 amino acids. V lost 5 bases and J 11 bases, leaving 12 bases between the germline ends. CDR1 is SGHTA, CDR2 FQGTGA, per germline. The CDR3 nucleotides are TGTGCCAGCAGCGGGGGGAAAGAGGCTTTCTTT. Protein sequence: CASSGGKEAFF.

This clone appeared a few times. The chain combines TRBV5-4 with TRBJ1-2, with TRBD1 identical over 9 bases. Germline CDR1 SGHNT, CDR2 YYREEE (reference sequence). V was clipped by 4 bases and J by 8 bases; unmatched bases: 9. The CDR3 is 14 residues long. The DNA of the CDR3 is TGTGCCAGCAGCGATCCGGGACAGGGTTGGGGCTACACCTTC. It yields the protein CASSDPGQGWGYTF.

For this clone: Other DNA sequences in this sample translate to the same CDR3. The chain combines TRBV18 with TRBJ1-5, with a weak D call TRBD1 (5 bases). V lost 3 bases and J 4 bases, leaving 10 bases between the germline ends. There are 14 residues in the CDR3. The germline V gene encodes CDR1 KGHSH and CDR2 LQKENI. CDR3 DNA sequence: TGTGCCAGCTCACCGGGGGAGGGGAATCAGCCCCAGCATTTT. Translated, it gives CASSPGEGNQPQHF.

The gene calls are TRBV6-6 and TRBJ1-6, with D unresolved. V lost 6 bases to trimming and J lost 3 bases, with 9 bases between them. The CDR3 is 14 amino acids. Per germline, CDR1 MNHNY and CDR2 SVGAGI (reference sequence). The CDR3 sequence: CASSRVFYNSPLHF. For the CDR3, the DNA is TGTGCCAGCAGCCGAGTGTTCTATAATTCACCCCTCCACTTT.

The sample holds one count of this clone. The chain links TRBV28 to TRBJ2-7; D unclear. The V gene lost 6 bases and the J gene lost 3 bases, with 12 bases spanning the gap. The CDR3 is made up of 13 amino acids. Germline V gene sequence: CDR1 MDHEN, CDR2 SYDVKM. CDR3 sequence reads: CASRSSAIYEQYF. The DNA of the CDR3 is TGTGCCAGCAGGAGTTCCGCAATCTACGAGCAGTACTTC.

This clone was counted a single time. V and J are TRBV6-5 and TRBJ1-5; D uncertain. V dropped 1 base and J dropped 3 bases, with 10 bases sitting between them. This CDR3 is 15 amino acids long. Germline V gene lookup returns CDR1 MNHEY and CDR2 SVGAGI. CDR3 coding DNA: TGTGCCAGCAGTTACTATCGGCAGAACAATCAGCCCCAGCATTTT. The encoded protein is CASSYYRQNNQPQHF.

This clone was counted only a few times. The chain links TRBV11-3 to TRBJ2-1, with 10 bases aligning to TRBD2. V was pared by 4 bases and J by 5 bases, with 11 bases of the junction left unmatched. Germline assignment: CDR1 SGHNT and CDR2 YENEEA. The CDR3 length is 17 residues. DNA of the CDR3: TGTGCCAGCAGCTCTCCTGCCGGGACTAGCGTCAACAATGAGCAGTTCTTC. Amino acids: CASSSPAGTSVNNEQFF.

The chain recombines TRBV19 with TRBJ2-3; D call uncertain. There are 14 residues in the CDR3. Trimming removed 5 bases at V and 0 bases at J, with 9 bases between. CDR1 and CDR2 from the germline V gene are LNHDA and SQIVND (reference sequence). The chain's CDR3 is CASSLWGSTDTQYF. CDR3 DNA: TGTGCCAGTAGTTTGTGGGGTAGCACAGATACGCAGTATTTT.

The rearrangement links TRBV5-5 to TRBJ2-5; TRBD1 matches 9 bases. CDR3 length equals 14 residues. Unmatched junction bases numbered 8, after V lost 7 bases and J lost 4 bases. Germline CDR1 reads SGHKS; CDR2 reads YYEKEE (reference sequence). The CDR3: CASCRDRGVETQYF. The CDR3 coding sequence is TGTGCCAGCTGTCGCGACAGGGGGGTAGAGACCCAGTACTTC.

The V call is TRBV7-2, the J call TRBJ2-5, with a possible D match to TRBD2 (5 bases). From germline, CDR1 is SGHTA and CDR2 FQGNSA. The CDR3 has 12 residues. Trimming pared 5 bases from V and 5 bases from J, leaving 9 bases between. The CDR3: CASSHGEETQYF. The DNA of the CDR3 is TGTGCCAGCAGCCACGGGGAGGAGACCCAGTACTTC.

This sequence joins TRBV5-1 and TRBJ2-7; 10 nucleotides line up with TRBD2. Germline V CDR1 and CDR2: SGHRS, YFSETQ. J gave up 5 bases and V 0 bases, and 2 bases lay outside the gene matches. The CDR3 loop spans 14 amino acids. The CDR3 DNA sequence: TGCGCCAGCAGCTTGGTTCTAGCGGGAGACGAGCAGTACTTC. As protein: CASSLVLAGDEQYF.

This chain connects TRBV30 to TRBJ1-1; 8 bases are a match to TRBD1. Germline V gene data show CDR1 as GTSNPN and CDR2 as SVGIG (reference sequence). V shed 1 base and J 3 bases; nucleotides not matched to a gene: 4. The CDR3 runs to 14 residues. The chain's CDR3 is CAWSDRDRYTEAFF. The CDR3 DNA reads as TGTGCCTGGAGTGACCGGGACAGGTACACTGAAGCTTTCTTT.

The V gene is TRBV11-2, the J gene TRBJ1-6, with unresolved D. Germline V CDR1 and CDR2: SGHAT, FQNNGV. Trimming pared 2 bases from V and 9 bases from J, leaving 2 bases between. CDR3 size: 11 residues. CDR3 in DNA: TGTGCCAGCAGCTTATTTTCACCCCTCCACTTT. Translating gives CASSLFSPLHF.

The rearrangement uses TRBV4-2 and TRBJ2-1; 11 nucleotides match TRBD2. V shed 5 bases, J shed 4 bases, and the junction held 13 bases outside the gene matches. Germline V gene data show CDR1 as LGHNA and CDR2 as YNFKEQ. The CDR3 loop spans 18 amino acids. CDR3 in amino acids: CASSEKVSGRGGYNEQFF. The CDR3 DNA sequence: TGTGCCAGCAGCGAAAAGGTTAGCGGGAGGGGTGGATACAATGAGCAGTTCTTC.